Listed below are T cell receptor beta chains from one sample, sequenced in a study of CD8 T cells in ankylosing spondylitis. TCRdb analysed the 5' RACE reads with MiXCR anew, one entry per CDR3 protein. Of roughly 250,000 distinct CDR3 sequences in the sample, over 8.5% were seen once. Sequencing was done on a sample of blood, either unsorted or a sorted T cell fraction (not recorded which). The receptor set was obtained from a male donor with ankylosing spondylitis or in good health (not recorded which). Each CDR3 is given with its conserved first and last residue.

cdr3_aa: CASSLVRHKADTQYF; j_call: TRBJ2-3; v_call: TRBV7-2
cdr3_aa: CASSQDRAGNQPQHF; j_call: TRBJ1-5; v_call: TRBV4-3
cdr3_aa: CASSSGEETQYF; j_call: TRBJ2-5; v_call: TRBV28
cdr3_aa: CASGWGPPQETQYF; j_call: TRBJ2-5; v_call: TRBV6-1
cdr3_aa: CASSLLLDGYTGELFF; j_call: TRBJ2-2; v_call: TRBV4-2
cdr3_aa: CASRRSGSPDEQFF; j_call: TRBJ2-1; v_call: TRBV12-3/TRBV12-4
cdr3_aa: CASSHADTQYF; j_call: TRBJ2-3; v_call: TRBV6-2/TRBV6-3
cdr3_aa: CASSPRRGGYEQYF; j_call: TRBJ2-7; v_call: TRBV9
cdr3_aa: CSVLPWEGGDEQYF; j_call: TRBJ2-7; v_call: TRBV29-1
cdr3_aa: CASSQGRGLAAYEQYF; j_call: TRBJ2-7; v_call: TRBV14
cdr3_aa: CASRSGAGEQFF; j_call: TRBJ2-1; v_call: TRBV25-1
cdr3_aa: CASSLGGLGTYNEQFF; j_call: TRBJ2-1; v_call: TRBV5-1
cdr3_aa: CASSLDSGNEKLFF; j_call: TRBJ1-4; v_call: TRBV5-1
cdr3_aa: CASSYVGEETYNSPLHF; j_call: TRBJ1-6; v_call: TRBV6-5
cdr3_aa: CASSLSVTRKAYEQYF; j_call: TRBJ2-7; v_call: TRBV7-2
cdr3_aa: CASTLGLAGSNEQFF; j_call: TRBJ2-1; v_call: TRBV12-3/TRBV12-4
cdr3_aa: CATNGGYREPYEQYF; j_call: TRBJ2-7; v_call: TRBV6-2/TRBV6-3
cdr3_aa: CASSLRTAVNTEAFF; j_call: TRBJ1-1; v_call: TRBV5-1
cdr3_aa: CAISDWRDPEYNEQFF; j_call: TRBJ2-1; v_call: TRBV10-3
cdr3_aa: CASSLYRGRSYNEQFF; j_call: TRBJ2-1; v_call: TRBV11-1
cdr3_aa: CASSLDLSNVAPLHF; j_call: TRBJ1-6; v_call: TRBV11-2
cdr3_aa: CATSRDLGYEQYF; j_call: TRBJ2-7; v_call: TRBV15
cdr3_aa: CASTSGGLEQYF; j_call: TRBJ2-7; v_call: TRBV19
cdr3_aa: CASSLGDSTTTGELFF; j_call: TRBJ2-2; v_call: TRBV5-1
cdr3_aa: CASSLLAGGPYNEQFF; j_call: TRBJ2-1; v_call: TRBV6-1
cdr3_aa: CASSDPSAGSGNTIYF; j_call: TRBJ1-3; v_call: TRBV6-1
cdr3_aa: CASGFPGETSGGYTF; j_call: TRBJ1-2; v_call: TRBV5-6
cdr3_aa: CSARPGQGAGELFF; j_call: TRBJ2-2; v_call: TRBV20-1
cdr3_aa: CASSYRRSSSGNTIYF; j_call: TRBJ1-3; v_call: TRBV6-2/TRBV6-3